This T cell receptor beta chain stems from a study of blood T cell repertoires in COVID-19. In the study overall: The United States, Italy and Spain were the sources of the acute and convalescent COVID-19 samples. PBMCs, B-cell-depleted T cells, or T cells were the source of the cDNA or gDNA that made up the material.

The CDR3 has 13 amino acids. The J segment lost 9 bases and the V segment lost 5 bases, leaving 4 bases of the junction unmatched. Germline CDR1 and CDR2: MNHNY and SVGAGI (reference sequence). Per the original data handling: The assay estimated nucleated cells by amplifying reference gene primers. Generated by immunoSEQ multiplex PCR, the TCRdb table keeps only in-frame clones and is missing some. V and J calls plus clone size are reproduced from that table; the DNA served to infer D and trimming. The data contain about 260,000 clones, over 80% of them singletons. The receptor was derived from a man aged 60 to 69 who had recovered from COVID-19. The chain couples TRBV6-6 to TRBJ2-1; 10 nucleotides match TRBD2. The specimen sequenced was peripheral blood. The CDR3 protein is CASSLAGDGEQFF. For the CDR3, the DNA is TGTGCCAGCAGTCTAGCGGGAGATGGTGAGCAGTTCTTC.